The 30 T cell receptor beta chains below come from one sample, sequenced in a study of shared clonotypes between healthy human individuals. Clones were read by immunoSEQ multiplex PCR, and TCRdb kept only the in-frame ones, dropping some. This table holds hundreds of thousands of clones, more than 70% found once. Specimen: memory CD4+ T cells sorted from blood. Subset meaning: CD45RA-negative fraction. These TCRs come from a woman younger than 45 in good health.

This clone was observed a single time. J is TRBJ2-1 and V is TRBV27; possible D gene TRBD1, 6 bases. The CDR3 totals 15 residues. Between the trimmed V and J ends, which lost 2 bases and 4 bases, there was a span of 12 bases. Germline CDR1 is MNHEY and CDR2 is SMNVEV (reference sequence). CDR3 coding DNA: TGTGCCAGCAGTTTAGGGGGCCGCTCGTACAATGAGCAGTTCTTC. This translates into CASSLGGRSYNEQFF.

This rearrangement joins TRBV19 to TRBJ1-5; 9 bases align to TRBD1. The V gene end was trimmed by 5 bases and the J gene end by 1 base; junction bases not matched to a gene: 15. The CDR3 has 19 amino acids. Germline V CDR1 and CDR2: LNHDA, SQIVND (reference sequence). The CDR3 loop is CASSPRGTGSIGSNQPQHF. In nucleotides, the CDR3 is TGTGCCAGTAGTCCACGTGGGACAGGGTCTATCGGAAGCAATCAGCCCCAGCATTTT. Based on the CDR3 plus reference TRBV19 and TRBJ1-5, the full variable domain is DGGITQSPKYLFRKEGQNVTLSCEQNLNHDAMYWYRQDPGQGLRLIYYSQIVNDFQKGDIAEGYSVSREKKESFPLTVTSAQKNPTAFYLCASSPRGTGSIGSNQPQHFGDGTRLSIL.

This chain uses TRBV5-1 with TRBJ2-1; no clear D. Trimming stripped 2 bases from V and 4 bases from J, with 13 bases between. Germline CDR1 reads SGHRS; CDR2 reads YFSETQ. The CDR3 length is 15 residues. CDR3 residues: CASSLTFNLYNEQFF. CDR3 in DNA: TGCGCCAGCAGCTTAACGTTTAACCTTTACAATGAGCAGTTCTTC.

The rearrangement uses TRBV4-1 and TRBJ1-1; D call uncertain. The germline V gene encodes CDR1 MGHRA and CDR2 YSYEKL. Trimming left V 5 bases short and J 7 bases short, with 14 bases between. This CDR3 contains 13 residues. CDR3 coding DNA: TGCGCCAGCAGCGGATATGGGCAGTTTGAAGCTTTCTTT. Translated, it gives CASSGYGQFEAFF.

This clone was counted a few times. CDR3 sequence reads: CASRVLYEQYF. The CDR3 DNA reads as TGTGCCAGCAGGGTACTCTACGAGCAGTACTTC. V gene TRBV6-1 combines with J gene TRBJ2-7; D is uncertain. The CDR3 covers 11 residues. CDR1 and CDR2 (germline): MNHNS, SASEGT. V lost 6 bases and J lost 3, with 6 bases in between.

This chain joins TRBV18 and TRBJ1-2, with D perhaps matching TRBD1 (5 bases). Germline V CDR1 and CDR2: KGHSH, LQKENI. V was shortened by 4 bases and J by 0 bases, with 15 bases between the two germline ends. This CDR3 contains 16 residues. The CDR3 coding sequence is TGTGCCAGCTCACAGGAACGACAGACCTCTAACTATGGCTACACCTTC. Its translation: CASSQERQTSNYGYTF.

CDR3: CAWSVTGGTNTEAFF. The CDR3 region has the DNA TGTGCCTGGAGTGTAACGGGGGGAACGAACACTGAAGCTTTCTTT. This chain uses TRBV30 with TRBJ1-1; D perhaps matches TRBD1 (5 bases). Trimming cost V 0 bases and J 1 base, with 12 bases left between them. Germline V gene data show CDR1 as GTSNPN and CDR2 as SVGIG (reference sequence). This CDR3 region has 15 residues.

The chain combines TRBV10-3 with TRBJ2-7; maybe TRBD2 (6 bases). The V gene lost 11 bases and the J gene lost 6 bases, with 17 bases spanning the gap. This CDR3 region has 12 residues. Germline CDR1 and CDR2: ENHRY and SYGVKD. This chain's CDR3 is CAVWTRESEQYF. As DNA, the CDR3 is TGTGCCGTATGGACTCGGGAGAGCGAGCAGTACTTC.

The chain uses TRBV7-3 and TRBJ2-1; D gene unclear. Germline CDR1 and CDR2: SGHTA and FQGTGA. CDR3 length equals 13 residues. V shed 1 base and J shed 9 bases, with 10 bases lying between them. CDR3 in DNA: TGTGCCAGCAGCTTAAGGCGCGACGGTGAGCAGTTCTTC. This sequence encodes CASSLRRDGEQFF.

This clone showed up just a few times. The chain carries TRBV19 and TRBJ1-1; TRBD1 is a possible D gene (6 bases). V dropped 3 bases and J dropped 11 bases, with 13 bases sitting between them. This CDR3 comprises 12 residues. CDR1 and CDR2 (germline): LNHDA, SQIVND (reference sequence). DNA of the CDR3: TGTGCCAGTAGTATTGCAGGGGCTGGGGCTTTCTTT. Residues: CASSIAGAGAFF.

The chain combines TRBV4-2 with TRBJ1-4; D remains unclear. CDR1 and CDR2 (germline): LGHNA, YNFKEQ. This CDR3 spans 15 amino acids. V shed 1 base and J shed 5 bases, with 11 bases lying between them. DNA of the CDR3: TGTGCCAGCAGCCAAGGGAACAGCGAGAATGAAAAACTGTTTTTT. Protein product: CASSQGNSENEKLFF.

The chain employs TRBV19 and TRBJ1-5; D perhaps matches TRBD1 (5 bases). This CDR3 has 15 amino acids. Germline V gene data show CDR1 as LNHDA and CDR2 as SQIVND (reference sequence). V gave up 6 bases and J gave up 4 bases, with 16 bases separating them. Written as DNA, the CDR3 is TGTGCCAGTAGGTGGGAGGGGAGCACAAATCAGCCCCAGCATTTT. Translated: CASRWEGSTNQPQHF.

The table lists this clone with a few counts. The rearrangement uses TRBV5-6 and TRBJ2-1; TRBD1 is a possible D gene (5 bases). V lost 3 bases and J lost 11, with 18 bases in between. The germline V gene encodes CDR1 SGHDT and CDR2 YYEEEE. The CDR3 extends over 14 amino acids. The CDR3 nucleotides read TGTGCCAGCAGCTCGACAGAAGACAGAATACAGCAGTTCTTC. Translating it yields CASSSTEDRIQQFF. Full variable domain (remainder filled in from reference TRBV5-6 and TRBJ2-1): DAGVTQSPTHLIKTRGQQVTLRCSPKSGHDTVSWYQQALGQGPQFIFQYYEEEERQRGNFPDRFSGHQFPNYSSELNVNALLLGDSALYLCASSSTEDRIQQFFGPGTRLTVL.

The table lists this clone with a few counts. J is TRBJ2-3 and V is TRBV10-1; 10 bases align to TRBD1. CDR3 length: 15 amino acids. The germline gives CDR1 WNHNN, CDR2 SYGVQD (reference sequence). V trimming: 5 bases; J trimming: 2 bases; junction bases outside the gene matches: 4. CDR3 sequence: CASSPGTGDTDTQYF. The CDR3 region has the DNA TGCGCCAGCAGTCCCGGGACAGGGGACACAGATACGCAGTATTTT.

The chain joins TRBV19 to TRBJ1-5; D is perhaps TRBD1 (6 bases). From germline, CDR1 is LNHDA and CDR2 SQIVND (reference sequence). V was cut by 9 bases and J by 5 bases, with 14 bases left in between. This CDR3 region has 13 residues. Here the CDR3 reads CASHQQGYQPQHF. The CDR3 DNA reads TGTGCCAGCCACCAACAGGGTTATCAGCCCCAGCATTTT.

The chain links TRBV18 to TRBJ1-1; tentatively, D is TRBD1 (6 bases). V dropped 1 base and J dropped 2 bases, with 14 bases sitting between them. This CDR3 spans 16 amino acids. CDR1 is KGHSH and CDR2 is LQKENI in the germline V gene. DNA of the CDR3: TGTGCCAGCTCACCACGCACAAGGACAGACAACACTGAAGCTTTCTTT. Its translation is CASSPRTRTDNTEAFF.

The chain carries TRBV6-5 and TRBJ2-7, with D perhaps matching TRBD1 (5 bases). The CDR3 is 11 residues long. Trimming cost V 5 bases and J 6 bases, with 8 bases left between them. Germline V CDR1 and CDR2: MNHEY, SVGAGI. The CDR3 DNA reads TGTGCCAGCAGTCAGGGTACCGAGCAGTACTTC. Its translation: CASSQGTEQYF.

As for this clone: Since a much larger clone is just one base distant, this may be a read error. Additional DNA sequences in this sample encode the identical CDR3. The rearrangement joins TRBV5-1 to TRBJ2-1; 7 bases are a match to TRBD2. In germline, CDR1 is SGHRS, CDR2 YFSETQ. The CDR3 is 15 residues long. The V gene end was trimmed by 0 bases and the J gene end by 4 bases; junction bases not matched to a gene: 4. The CDR3 DNA sequence: TGCGCCAGCAGCTTGGCTAGCGGTAGTTACAATGAGCAGTTCTTC. Protein product: CASSLASGSYNEQFF.

As concerns this clone: At the DNA level, this CDR3 is encoded by other sequences in the same sample as well. This chain connects TRBV28 to TRBJ1-6, with 7 bases aligning to TRBD1. V lost 6 bases to trimming and J lost 5 bases; unmatched junction nucleotides: 7. Germline CDR1 reads MDHEN; CDR2 reads SYDVKM. This CDR3 contains 15 residues. Here the CDR3 DNA reads TGTGCCAGCAGACTGCCACAGGGGAATAATTCACCCCTCCACTTT. This gives the protein CASRLPQGNNSPLHF.

This clone was seen once. V is TRBV28 and J is TRBJ1-2; D call uncertain. There are 13 residues in the CDR3. CDR1 and CDR2 from the germline V gene are MDHEN and SYDVKM. V was shortened by 3 bases and J by 7 bases, with 12 bases between the two germline ends. The DNA of the CDR3 is TGTGCCAGCAGTTTTTTGGGAGTTGGTGGCTACACCTTC. Translating it yields CASSFLGVGGYTF.

The CDR3 nucleotides are TGTGCCATCAGTGACTTGAATACGCAGTATTTT. Protein sequence: CAISDLNTQYF. This chain connects TRBV10-3 to TRBJ2-3; D is unresolved. This CDR3 comprises 11 residues. Germline V gene sequence: CDR1 ENHRY, CDR2 SYGVKD. The V and J ends lost 3 bases and 7 bases respectively, with 5 bases between them.

The chain is built from TRBV5-1 and TRBJ2-5; D perhaps matches TRBD1 (5 bases). Germline V lookup: CDR1 SGHRS, CDR2 YFSETQ. Trimming pared 6 bases from V and 5 bases from J, leaving 23 bases between. The CDR3 consists of 16 residues. CDR3 region: CASTPERRGGGETQYF. The CDR3 DNA follows: TGCGCCAGCACCCCGGAGAGAAGGGGCGGTGGGGAGACCCAGTACTTC.

V and J are TRBV2 and TRBJ2-3, with TRBD2 matching over 9 bases. Germline assignment: CDR1 SNHLY and CDR2 FYNNEI. The CDR3 consists of 14 residues. V lost 6 bases to trimming and J lost 7 bases; unmatched junction nucleotides: 8. The CDR3 loop is CASRQGLAINTQYF. In DNA form, the CDR3 reads TGTGCCAGCAGACAGGGACTAGCAATTAATACGCAGTATTTT.

V is TRBV10-2 and J is TRBJ2-6; weak D call: TRBD2 (5 bases). V shed 6 bases and J shed 2 bases, with 11 bases lying between them. The CDR3 contains 15 residues. Germline V CDR1 and CDR2: WSHSY, SAAADI. CDR3 DNA sequence: TGCGCCAGCAGCGGTCGGGGAGCTGGGGCCAACGTCCTGACTTTC. Its protein product is CASSGRGAGANVLTF.

The chain uses TRBV5-4 and TRBJ2-3, with D tentatively TRBD2 (5 bases). The CDR3 is made up of 12 amino acids. Germline V gene lookup returns CDR1 SGHNT and CDR2 YYREEE (reference sequence). V shed 4 bases and J shed 10 bases, with 13 bases lying between them. The CDR3 here is CASSRERLAQYF. As DNA, the CDR3 is TGTGCCAGCAGCCGCGAGCGGTTGGCGCAGTATTTT.

This clone was found a few times. This chain uses TRBV2 with TRBJ2-1, with 9 bases that match TRBD2. This CDR3 has 15 amino acids. The trim removed 1 base at V and 10 bases at J, leaving 8 bases unmatched. The germline V gene has CDR1 SNHLY and CDR2 FYNNEI. The CDR3 DNA reads as TGTGCCAGCAGTGAAGAGATAGCGGGAGAAGGAGAGCAGTTCTTC. Protein product: CASSEEIAGEGEQFF.

The chain combines TRBV21-1 with TRBJ2-7; the table names TRBD1, a call not compared with the DNA. TRBV21-1 is marked as a pseudogene. The CDR3 consists of 13 residues. The CDR3 DNA follows: TGTGCCAGCAGCCAAAGGGGCGTAGGCGAGCAGTACTTC. It translates to CASSQRGVGEQYF.

This clone was counted ten times or more. The gene calls are TRBV7-2 and TRBJ2-7; D is possibly TRBD2 (5 bases). The germline V and J ends were trimmed by 2 bases and 3 bases, with 11 bases remaining between them. The CDR3 loop spans 14 amino acids. Per germline, CDR1 SGHTA and CDR2 FQGNSA. The CDR3 coding sequence is TGTGCCAGCAGCTTATTTCCAAGCGGCTACGAGCAGTACTTC. Its translation is CASSLFPSGYEQYF.

Regarding this clone: Other DNA sequences in the same sample also yield this CDR3. This sequence joins TRBV30 and TRBJ2-5; D not certain. Germline CDR1 GTSNPN, CDR2 SVGIG (reference sequence). CDR3 size: 12 residues. Trimming pared 0 bases from V and 1 base from J, leaving 3 bases between. CDR3 DNA sequence: TGTGCCTGGAGTGTTCTCCAAGAGACCCAGTACTTC. Protein sequence: CAWSVLQETQYF. The variable domain in full, completed from reference TRBV30 and TRBJ2-5, reads SQTIHQWPATLVQPVGSPLSLECTVEGTSNPNLYWYRQAAGRGLQLLFYSVGIGQISSEVPQNLSASRPQDRQFILSSKKLLLSDSGFYLCAWSVLQETQYFGPGTRLLVL.

This clone appeared a few times. The V call is TRBV29-1, the J call TRBJ2-1; the D gene is possibly TRBD2 (5 bases). This CDR3 contains 15 residues. Germline-derived CDR1 and CDR2 are SQVTM and ANQGSEA. V was pared by 4 bases and J by 3 bases, with 16 bases between. The CDR3 DNA is TGCAGCGTTGCCCCTAATAGCGTGCTCTACAATGAGCAGTTCTTC. It is translated as CSVAPNSVLYNEQFF.